The T cell receptor (beta chain) described here comes from a study of Tregs in tolerant kidney transplant recipients. The study's findings and limits: Donor-specific Treg expansion exceeded global Treg expansion in tolerant patients, suggesting antigen drive. The small number of patients limits these findings pending further validation.

A word on this clone: What it recognizes is unknown.

The length of the CDR3 is 16 residues. The trim removed 5 bases at V and 0 bases at J, leaving 7 bases unmatched. Germline values: CDR1 SGHTA, CDR2 FQGNSA. Sequencing used immunoSEQ multiplex PCR; TCRdb keeps in-frame clones, though not all of them. The table shows 60,000 or so clones, with 70% to 90% occurring only once. This receptor was identified in a human donor who received a combined kidney and bone marrow transplant. The chain joins TRBV7-2 to TRBJ2-5; 9 bases are a match to TRBD2. The sequencing here drew on Tregs from blood, taken before the transplant. DNA for the CDR3: TGTGCCAGCAGCGCGACGGGACTAGCAGACCAAGAGACCCAGTACTTC. It translates to CASSATGLADQETQYF.